A selection of T cell receptor beta chains follows, all from one sample in a study of regulatory T cells in long-lasting Graves disease. A single record per CDR3 protein comes from TCRdb applying MiXCR to the multiplex PCR reads. The data show approximately 490,000 distinct CDR3 sequences, with around 16% seen just once and over 9% held by the top ten. In addition, the sample was reused for a study of T cells in Graves' hyperthyroidism and ophthalmopathy.

Here the sequenced sample was peripheral blood mononuclear cells (PBMCs), taken at new diagnosis, from a patient treated with antithyroid drugs. The receptors come from a middle-aged man with Graves disease. Both conserved end residues are part of each CDR3. The order of the fields is D gene, J gene, V gene, clone size, CDR3 DNA, CDR3 protein. A D gene is named only where the DNA matches it firmly. Not every row has a clone size; where given, it reads once, few, many or a size class.

D: TRBD2; J: TRBJ2-5; V: TRBV11-2; size: many; DNA: TGTGCCAGCAGCTTAGTAGCTAGCGGGGAGACCCAGTACTTC; CDR3: CASSLVASGETQYF
D: .; J: TRBJ2-7; V: TRBV18; size: many; DNA: TGTGCCAGCTCACCAATGAGGGCTACCTACGAGCAGTACTTC; CDR3: CASSPMRATYEQYF
D: TRBD2; J: TRBJ2-1; V: TRBV12-3/TRBV12-4; size: .; DNA: TGTGCCAGCAGACGGACTAGCGGAAATGAGCAGTTCTTC; CDR3: CASRRTSGNEQFF
D: TRBD1; J: TRBJ2-7; V: TRBV24-1; size: .; DNA: TGTGCCACCAGTGATTGGACAGGGTACGAGCAGTACTTC; CDR3: CATSDWTGYEQYF
D: .; J: TRBJ2-2; V: TRBV29-1; size: .; DNA: TGCAGCGTTGGGGGGCGGACGAACACCGGGGAGCTGTTTTTT; CDR3: CSVGGRTNTGELFF
D: .; J: TRBJ1-2; V: TRBV28; size: many; DNA: TGTGCCAGCAGTTTATGGTCCCCAGGGAACTATGGCTACACCTTC; CDR3: CASSLWSPGNYGYTF
D: .; J: TRBJ2-7; V: TRBV27; size: few; DNA: TGTGCCAGCAGTTTCCACGGACCAAACGCTCAGCAGTACTTC; CDR3: CASSFHGPNAQQYF
D: .; J: TRBJ1-1; V: TRBV18; size: many; DNA: TGTGCCAGCTCACCATACGGAGGAGACACTGAAGCTTTCTTT; CDR3: CASSPYGGDTEAFF
D: TRBD2; J: TRBJ2-1; V: TRBV7-3; size: many; DNA: TGTGCCAGCAACGGGGGGACCTACTACAATGAGCAGTTCTTC; CDR3: CASNGGTYYNEQFF
D: .; J: TRBJ2-7; V: TRBV7-3; size: once; DNA: TGTGCCAGCAGCTTACGCGGAGGGGGCCTATACGAGCAGTACTTC; CDR3: CASSLRGGGLYEQYF
D: TRBD1; J: TRBJ2-2; V: TRBV6-5; size: .; DNA: TGTGCCAGCAGTTACTCGCAGGGGGCGAGATACACCGGGGAGCTGTTTTTT; CDR3: CASSYSQGARYTGELFF
D: TRBD2; J: TRBJ2-7; V: TRBV28; size: many; DNA: TGTGCCAGCAGTATCCTAGGACTAGCGGAAAGCTCCTACGAGCAGTACTTC; CDR3: CASSILGLAESSYEQYF
D: TRBD2; J: TRBJ2-1; V: TRBV19; size: many; DNA: TGTGCCAGTAGTGGCACTAGCGGGAGTGCCAATGAGCAGTTCTTC; CDR3: CASSGTSGSANEQFF
D: .; J: TRBJ2-1; V: TRBV5-6; size: many; DNA: TGTGCCAGCAGCTTGGTACTGGATGAGCAGTTCTTC; CDR3: CASSLVLDEQFF
D: TRBD2; J: TRBJ2-1; V: TRBV20-1; size: many; DNA: TGCAGTGCCACTGGGGCGGGAGGGTACAATGAGCAGTTCTTC; CDR3: CSATGAGGYNEQFF